This T cell receptor (beta chain) was found in a study of T cells in Graves' hyperthyroidism and ophthalmopathy. Study-level points and caveats: In the analysis, a 13 V-J model separated ophthalmopathy from stable hyperthyroidism. Also found in blood were most expanded thyroid clonotypes above 0.001.

The source material, RNA transcripts, was used to amplify TCR beta CDR3 regions. A set of HTBI primers served as the primers for a first-round RT-PCR of the TCR CDR3. Via MiXCR, TCRdb re-called the multiplex PCR reads, giving one row per CDR3 protein. The sample has around 500,000 distinct CDR3 sequences, approximately 15% seen once. Germline lookup yields CDR1 SGHAT and CDR2 FQNNGV. Trimming cost V 3 bases and J 4 bases; bases outside gene matches: 3. The CDR3 extends over 15 amino acids. This clonotype was recorded at least ten times. The target antigen is unknown. Patients counted as stable if ophthalmopathy did not develop within 18 months. Based on clinical symptoms, serum thyroxine and TRAb, thyroid ultrasound and orbital computed tomography, diagnoses were reached.

This TCR derives from a woman aged 40 to 49 with Graves' hyperthyroidism. The sample comprised blood. The V gene is TRBV11-2, the J gene TRBJ2-3, with 11 bases matching TRBD2. In DNA form, the CDR3 reads TGTGCCAGCAGCTTTCTAGCGGGAGGACCAGATACGCAGTATTTT. Its translation is CASSFLAGGPDTQYF.